These 11 T cell receptor beta chains came from one sample sequenced in a study of naive and memory T cell subsets. The SP2 primer and nested alpha and beta constant region primers amplified ligated cDNA in four rounds. MiXCR, run by TCRdb on the 5' RACE reads, gives a single entry per CDR3 protein. Among tens of thousands of distinct CDR3 sequences, roughly 17% were seen once, and the ten largest hold approximately 2.5%. TCR cDNA received a 3' ligated oligonucleotide that carried a UMI. The receptors come from a female donor in good health.

This clonotype is labeled as medium-sized (0.01 to 0.1%). J is TRBJ2-1 and V is TRBV6-4, with 12 bases fitting TRBD2. The germline gives CDR1 MRHNA, CDR2 SNTAGT. V lost 5 bases, J lost 4 bases, and 6 bases stayed unmatched. The CDR3 has 16 residues. CDR3: CASSRTSGGPYNEQFF. The CDR3 DNA reads TGTGCCAGCAGTAGAACTAGCGGGGGGCCGTACAATGAGCAGTTCTTC.

This clonotype was detected many times. The chain uses TRBV7-6 and TRBJ2-1, with 10 bases fitting TRBD2. This CDR3 contains 16 residues. Per germline, CDR1 SGHVS and CDR2 FNYEAQ. V shed 5 bases, J shed 1 base, and the junction held 5 bases outside the gene matches. Here the CDR3 DNA reads TGTGCCAGCAGCCCCATAGCGGGGGGTTCCTACAATGAGCAGTTCTTC. Protein product: CASSPIAGGSYNEQFF.

The chain employs TRBV15 and TRBJ1-5, with a tentative D call TRBD1 (5 bases). This CDR3 is built from 17 residues. Trimming removed 4 bases at V and 7 bases at J, with 23 bases between. CDR1 and CDR2 (germline): LNHNV, YYDKDF (reference sequence). The CDR3: CATSTITGPSSKQPQHF. As DNA, the CDR3 is TGTGCCACCAGCACCATCACAGGCCCGAGTTCCAAACAGCCCCAGCATTTT.

This clonotype was picked up a small number of times. The chain combines TRBV20-1 with TRBJ2-1, with 12 positions matching TRBD2. There are 14 residues in the CDR3. The V gene end was trimmed by 3 bases and the J gene end by 9 bases; junction bases not matched to a gene: 6. Germline values: CDR1 DFQATT, CDR2 SNEGSKA (reference sequence). The CDR3 spells CSASGLAGGTEQFF. The DNA for the CDR3 is TGCAGTGCTAGTGGTCTAGCGGGGGGGACTGAGCAGTTCTTC.

The gene calls are TRBV6-5 and TRBJ2-3, with D unclear. This CDR3 is built from 13 residues. Germline CDR1 and CDR2: MNHEY and SVGAGI. V lost 6 bases, J lost 2 bases, and 9 bases lay in between. The CDR3 bases are TGTGCCAGCAGGGCGACTCACACAGATACGCAGTATTTT. It is translated as CASRATHTDTQYF.

This clonotype was found many times. V and J are TRBV20-1 and TRBJ1-2, with D possibly being TRBD1 (5 bases). The V end was cut by 2 bases, the J end by 2 bases, with 15 bases between. The CDR3 is 15 residues long. Germline V gene data show CDR1 as DFQATT and CDR2 as SNEGSKA (reference sequence). The CDR3 nucleotides read TGCAGTGCTAGAAACCCGGAGACAGTAAACTATGGCTACACCTTC. This sequence encodes CSARNPETVNYGYTF.

Only a few counts were recorded for this clonotype. The chain recombines TRBV12-3 or TRBV12-4 with TRBJ2-7; D perhaps matches TRBD1 (6 bases). This CDR3 contains 16 residues. Trimming pared 0 bases from V and 9 bases from J, leaving 21 bases between. CDR3 sequence: CASSLATTGRRLGQYF. In nucleotides, the CDR3 is TGTGCCAGCAGTTTAGCAACGACAGGCCGAAGGTTGGGGCAGTACTTC.

This clonotype occurred many times. The rearrangement links TRBV29-1 to TRBJ2-7; 10 bases are shared with TRBD2. The V gene's germline CDR1 is SQVTM and CDR2 ANQGSEA. The CDR3 runs to 15 residues. The V segment lost 6 bases and the J segment 3 bases; nucleotides outside the gene matches: 11. The CDR3 DNA reads as TGCAGCGTGTTCACCGGGACTAGCGTTGACTACGAGCAGTACTTC. Translating it yields CSVFTGTSVDYEQYF.

The rearrangement joins TRBV6-6 to TRBJ2-2; D gene uncertain. From germline, CDR1 is MNHNY and CDR2 SVGAGI (reference sequence). Between the trimmed V and J ends, which lost 5 bases and 3 bases, there was a span of 10 bases. The CDR3 totals 14 residues. CDR3 nucleotide sequence: TGTGCCAGCAGTCACGGGCCCTACACCGGGGAGCTGTTTTTT. Protein product: CASSHGPYTGELFF.

This clonotype has more than one count but fewer than ten. The chain combines TRBV5-5 with TRBJ2-3, with D possibly matching TRBD1 (6 bases). Per the germline V gene, CDR1 is SGHKS and CDR2 is YYEKEE (reference sequence). Trimming shortened V by 2 bases and J by 6 bases, and 19 bases separated the two germline ends. CDR3 length: 16 amino acids. The CDR3 nucleotides are TGTGCCAGCAGCTTCTCGACAGGCCCCCGTAAGGATACGCAGTATTTT. It is translated as CASSFSTGPRKDTQYF.

A few counts support this clonotype. The chain recombines TRBV6-5 with TRBJ2-7, with 8 bases identical to TRBD1. Per the germline V gene, CDR1 is MNHEY and CDR2 is SVGAGI. The CDR3 runs to 14 residues. V was clipped by 8 bases and J by 0 bases; unmatched bases: 6. CDR3 amino acids: CASAGTGPSYEQYF. In DNA form, the CDR3 reads TGTGCCAGCGCAGGGACAGGTCCCTCCTACGAGCAGTACTTC.